A single sample is the source of the 25 T cell receptor beta chains below, sequenced in a study of blood T cell repertoires in COVID-19. TCRdb's copy holds only in-frame clones and misses some; the assay was immunoSEQ multiplex PCR. The sample includes about 230,000 clones, approximately 89% of them seen just once. The source material was PBMCs or T cells enriched from blood (not recorded which). All receptors come from a woman in her 30s with acute COVID-19.

This clone occurred a few times. CDR3 DNA sequence: TGTGCCAGTAGTATTTCCCAGGGCGGCTACACCTTC. Protein: CASSISQGGYTF. The V gene is TRBV19, the J gene TRBJ1-2, with D possibly matching TRBD1 (5 bases). This CDR3 has 12 amino acids. Trimming pared 3 bases from V and 8 bases from J, leaving 10 bases between. CDR1 LNHDA and CDR2 SQIVND come from the germline V gene (reference sequence).

V and J are TRBV3-1 (or the pseudogene TRBV3-2) and TRBJ2-1, with 8 bases identical to TRBD2. After removal of 0 bases from V and 12 bases from J, the junction contained 10 bases not matched to a gene. CDR1 is LGHDT, CDR2 YNNKEL, per germline (reference sequence). This CDR3 is built from 15 residues. The CDR3 is CASSQDPEGRGVQFF. DNA for the CDR3: TGTGCCAGCAGCCAAGACCCCGAAGGGCGGGGGGTGCAGTTCTTC.

This clone was observed a single time. This chain connects TRBV9 to TRBJ2-3, with 9 nucleotides matching TRBD2. This CDR3 has 17 residues. The V gene end was trimmed by 2 bases and the J gene end by 3 bases; junction bases not matched to a gene: 10. Germline CDR1 reads SGDLS; CDR2 reads YYNGEE. The CDR3 nucleotides read TGTGCCAGCAGCGTTAGTGGTAGGACTAGCGAAACAGATACGCAGTATTTT. This translates into CASSVSGRTSETDTQYF.

The chain carries TRBV7-9 and TRBJ2-1; D remains unclear. Trimming cost V 0 bases and J 1 base, with 10 bases left between them. CDR1 and CDR2 from the germline V gene are SEHNR and FQNEAQ (reference sequence). This CDR3 has 16 amino acids. The CDR3 loop is CASSLAAGPSYNEQFF. CDR3 nucleotide sequence: TGTGCCAGCAGCTTAGCGGCAGGCCCTTCCTACAATGAGCAGTTCTTC.

The chain combines TRBV5-1 with TRBJ1-2; no clear D. V gave up 2 bases and J gave up 4 bases, with 15 bases separating them. Germline values: CDR1 SGHRS, CDR2 YFSETQ. The CDR3 is made up of 15 amino acids. Here the CDR3 DNA reads TGCGCCAGCAGCTTACCCGAGACAAGCTCCTATGGCTACACCTTC. Translation gives CASSLPETSSYGYTF. The full variable domain, with the rest looked up from reference TRBV5-1 and TRBJ1-2, is KAGVTQTPRYLIKTRGQQVTLSCSPISGHRSVSWYQQTPGQGLQFLFEYFSETQRNKGNFPGRFSGRQFSNSRSEMNVSTLELGDSALYLCASSLPETSSYGYTFGSGTRLTVV.

The chain joins TRBV5-4 to TRBJ1-2, with D perhaps matching TRBD1 (6 bases). This CDR3 comprises 14 residues. Germline V CDR1 and CDR2: SGHNT, YYREEE (reference sequence). The V end lost 3 bases, the J end lost 7 bases, and 16 bases lay between the germline ends. The CDR3 loop is CASSYDSGGAGYTF. CDR3 coding DNA: TGTGCCAGCAGCTACGACAGCGGGGGCGCTGGCTACACCTTC.

The CDR3 bases are TGTGCCAGCAGTCGACCGGGACAGGGGGTTGGCTACACCTTC. Its translation is CASSRPGQGVGYTF. The gene calls are TRBV2 and TRBJ1-2; TRBD1 matches at 11 bases. Trimming cost V 5 bases and J 7 bases; bases outside gene matches: 6. Germline V gives CDR1 SNHLY, CDR2 FYNNEI. The CDR3 is made up of 14 amino acids.

The rearrangement links TRBV2 to TRBJ1-2, with unresolved D. Trimming cost V 2 bases and J 4 bases, with 5 bases left between them. Germline loops: CDR1 SNHLY, CDR2 FYNNEI. The CDR3 covers 12 residues. The CDR3 loop is CASSEWSYGYTF. CDR3 sequence (DNA): TGTGCCAGCAGTGAATGGAGCTATGGCTACACCTTC.

The genes are TRBV6-5 and TRBJ2-1; 11 nucleotides agree with TRBD1. V shed 8 bases and J 8 bases; nucleotides not matched to a gene: 8. The CDR3 runs 14 residues. Germline V gene data show CDR1 as MNHEY and CDR2 as SVGAGI. The CDR3 nucleotides read TGTGCCAGCCTCTGGGACAGGGGGATCTATGAGCAGTTCTTC. Amino acid sequence: CASLWDRGIYEQFF.

The CDR3 DNA reads TGCGCCAGCAGCCAAGCTCAGGGTTTGACTGAAGCTTTCTTT. The encoded protein is CASSQAQGLTEAFF. This chain links TRBV4-3 with TRBJ1-1, with D possibly being TRBD1 (5 bases). CDR1 and CDR2 (germline): LGHNA, YSLEER. The V end was cut by 1 base, the J end by 5 bases, with 11 bases between. The CDR3 contains 14 residues.

The chain is built from TRBV30 and TRBJ2-3, with 9 bases matching TRBD2. With 5 bases clipped from V and 1 base from J, the junction kept 7 bases outside the gene matches. This CDR3 spans 15 amino acids. From germline, CDR1 is GTSNPN and CDR2 SVGIG (reference sequence). Here the CDR3 DNA reads TGTGCCTGGGGCGTTTTAGCGGGGGGCACAGATACGCAGTATTTT. It specifies CAWGVLAGGTDTQYF.

The chain couples TRBV6-1 to TRBJ1-3, with unresolved D. The CDR3 runs 15 residues. The V and J ends lost 1 base and 2 bases respectively, with 9 bases between them. Germline V lookup: CDR1 MNHNS, CDR2 SASEGT. The DNA for the CDR3 is TGTGCCAGCAGTGAAGTCAGCCAGGCTGGAAACACCATATATTTT. It codes for CASSEVSQAGNTIYF.

This clone was seen a single time. V is TRBV27 and J is TRBJ2-7; 7 bases map to TRBD1. Germline trimming cut 6 bases from V and 4 bases from J; bases unmatched to any gene: 9. The CDR3 spans 14 residues. The germline V gene has CDR1 MNHEY and CDR2 SMNVEV (reference sequence). CDR3 DNA: TGTGCCAGCAGATCGGAGACAGGGATTTACGAGCAGTACTTC. Amino acid sequence: CASRSETGIYEQYF.

J is TRBJ1-4 and V is TRBV10-2; 7 nucleotides agree with TRBD1. The CDR3 length is 13 residues. J gave up 9 bases and V 4 bases, and 5 bases lay outside the gene matches. Germline loops: CDR1 WSHSY, CDR2 SAAADI. The CDR3 reads CASSGGQAKKLFF. The DNA for the CDR3 is TGCGCCAGCAGTGGCGGACAGGCTAAAAAACTGTTTTTT.

The chain has TRBV28 and TRBJ1-4; possibly TRBD1 for D (5 bases). V was trimmed by 2 bases and J by 7 bases, leaving 8 bases between them. CDR1 is MDHEN and CDR2 is SYDVKM in the germline V gene. CDR3 length: 13 amino acids. For the CDR3, the DNA is TGTGCCAGCAGTTTAGGGGGGGTTGAAAAACTGTTTTTT. It encodes CASSLGGVEKLFF.

This clone was observed a single time. This chain links TRBV5-1 with TRBJ1-2; 8 nucleotides line up with TRBD1. From germline, CDR1 is SGHRS and CDR2 YFSETQ. CDR3 size: 14 residues. V lost 4 bases to trimming and J lost 4 bases; unmatched junction nucleotides: 6. The CDR3 sequence: CASSPTGVSYGYTF. CDR3 bases: TGCGCCAGCAGCCCGACAGGGGTTTCCTATGGCTACACCTTC.

This chain uses TRBV19 with TRBJ1-5, with a tentative D call TRBD1 (6 bases). This CDR3 spans 15 amino acids. Trimming removed 6 bases at V and 5 bases at J, with 17 bases between. Per the germline V gene, CDR1 is LNHDA and CDR2 is SQIVND (reference sequence). The CDR3 sequence is CASRGGTLIDQPQHF. DNA of the CDR3: TGTGCCAGTAGGGGGGGGACATTGATTGATCAGCCCCAGCATTTT.

The chain recombines TRBV27 with TRBJ2-1; D is perhaps TRBD2 (6 bases). From germline, CDR1 is MNHEY and CDR2 SMNVEV (reference sequence). Trimming left V 3 bases short and J 4 bases short, with 13 bases between. CDR3 length: 15 amino acids. The CDR3 sequence: CASSLFPGGYNEQFF. DNA of the CDR3: TGTGCCAGCAGTTTGTTCCCTGGGGGGTACAATGAGCAGTTCTTC.

V and J are TRBV5-4 and TRBJ2-3, with 10 bases fitting TRBD1. The V and J ends lost 0 bases and 3 bases, in that order; junction bases with no gene match: 7. The V gene's germline CDR1 is SGHNT and CDR2 YYREEE (reference sequence). The CDR3 has 17 amino acids. The DNA of the CDR3 is TGTGCCAGCAGCTTGGGGGGGGACAGGGGTGCGACAGATACGCAGTATTTT. This sequence encodes CASSLGGDRGATDTQYF.

V usage is TRBV19 and J usage is TRBJ1-5; D not resolved. The CDR3 is 14 amino acids. Germline assignment: CDR1 LNHDA and CDR2 SQIVND (reference sequence). Trimming removed 3 bases at V and 4 bases at J, with 10 bases between. The CDR3 DNA is TGTGCCAGTAGTATGTTTCGGGAGAATCAGCCCCAGCATTTT. It specifies CASSMFRENQPQHF.

The J gene is TRBJ2-5, the V gene TRBV13; 7 bases agree with TRBD1. Per germline, CDR1 PRHDT and CDR2 FYEKMQ (reference sequence). The trim removed 8 bases at V and 1 base at J, leaving 7 bases unmatched. The length of the CDR3 is 14 residues. The CDR3 here is CASRLRQGQETQYF. For the CDR3, the DNA is TGTGCCAGCCGGTTGCGACAGGGCCAAGAGACCCAGTACTTC.

The genes are TRBV2 and TRBJ1-2; maybe TRBD1 (6 bases). V was cut by 4 bases and J by 5 bases, with 20 bases left in between. This CDR3 has 16 residues. CDR1 and CDR2 (germline): SNHLY, FYNNEI. The DNA for the CDR3 is TGTGCCAGCAGTGTAATCAGGGAACAGGGTAGTTATGGCTACACCTTC. Translation gives CASSVIREQGSYGYTF.

This clone was recorded only once. The V call is TRBV28, the J call TRBJ1-2; weak D call: TRBD1 (6 bases). The germline V gene encodes CDR1 MDHEN and CDR2 SYDVKM. V was pared by 2 bases and J by 8 bases, with 18 bases between. The length of the CDR3 is 15 residues. DNA of the CDR3: TGTGCCAGCAGTTTACCCGGACAGTACAGGAGGGGCTACACCTTC. Translation: CASSLPGQYRRGYTF.

The rearrangement joins TRBV10-1 to TRBJ2-2; 9 bases match TRBD2. J gave up 7 bases and V 3 bases, and 3 bases lay outside the gene matches. Per germline, CDR1 WNHNN and CDR2 SYGVQD (reference sequence). This CDR3 contains 14 residues. The chain's CDR3 is CASSEAGGIGELFF. In nucleotides, the CDR3 is TGCGCCAGCAGTGAAGCGGGGGGCATCGGGGAGCTGTTTTTT.

This clone has a single count. The chain carries TRBV7-9 and TRBJ1-1; D is perhaps TRBD1 (6 bases). The CDR3 consists of 15 residues. Between the trimmed V and J ends, which lost 1 base and 0 bases, there was a span of 9 bases. Germline CDR1 is SEHNR and CDR2 is FQNEAQ (reference sequence). CDR3 in amino acids: CASSLEGVMNTEAFF. The CDR3 region has the DNA TGTGCCAGCAGCTTAGAGGGGGTTATGAACACTGAAGCTTTCTTT.